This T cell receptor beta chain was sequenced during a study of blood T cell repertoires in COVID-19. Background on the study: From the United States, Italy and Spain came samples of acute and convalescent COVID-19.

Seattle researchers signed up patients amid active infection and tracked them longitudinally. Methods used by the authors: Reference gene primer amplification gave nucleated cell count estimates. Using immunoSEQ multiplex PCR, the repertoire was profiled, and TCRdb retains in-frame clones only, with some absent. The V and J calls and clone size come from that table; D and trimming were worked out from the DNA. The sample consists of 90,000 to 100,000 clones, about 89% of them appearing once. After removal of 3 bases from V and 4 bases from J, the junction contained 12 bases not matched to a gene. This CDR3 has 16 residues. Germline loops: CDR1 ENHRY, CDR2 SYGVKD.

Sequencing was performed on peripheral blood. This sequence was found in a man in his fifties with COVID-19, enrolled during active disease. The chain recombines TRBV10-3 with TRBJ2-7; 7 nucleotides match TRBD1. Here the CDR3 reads CAISDFRPGTVYEQYF. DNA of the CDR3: TGTGCCATCAGTGATTTTAGGCCGGGGACAGTATACGAGCAGTACTTC.